What follows are 8 T cell receptor beta chains derived from one specimen sequenced in a study of cytomegalovirus exposure and HLA in healthy donors. Data came from immunoSEQ multiplex PCR; TCRdb stores just in-frame clones and leaves some out. The sample shows about 240,000 clones, 87% of them seen only once. Sequencing was done on a sample of PBMCs. The receptors originated from a young man in good health and CMV-seronegative.

This clone appeared once. This chain uses TRBV6-1 with TRBJ1-6; 7 bases are a match to TRBD1. Germline V gene lookup returns CDR1 MNHNS and CDR2 SASEGT. V shed 7 bases and J 9 bases; nucleotides not matched to a gene: 12. This CDR3 has 15 amino acids. In DNA form, the CDR3 reads TGTGCCAGCACTCAGGGGAACAGGGGAGGTTCACCCCTCCACTTT. It translates to CASTQGNRGGSPLHF.

Here the CDR3 reads CSVGKAYNEQFF. DNA of the CDR3: TGCAGCGTCGGGAAGGCCTACAATGAGCAGTTCTTC. The chain has TRBV29-1 and TRBJ2-1; possibly TRBD2 for D (5 bases). Trimming cost V 6 bases and J 2 bases, with 8 bases left between them. This CDR3 is 12 amino acids long. Germline V gene lookup returns CDR1 SQVTM and CDR2 ANQGSEA.

The genes are TRBV9 and TRBJ2-1; TRBD2 matches at 10 bases. The junction had 7 bases not matched to a gene; V was cut back by 0 bases and J by 10 bases. This CDR3 contains 15 residues. Germline V CDR1 and CDR2: SGDLS, YYNGEE. CDR3 DNA: TGTGCCAGCAGCGTAGGCAGCGGGGGGGCAGAGGAGCAGTTCTTC. This encodes CASSVGSGGAEEQFF. The variable domain in full, completed from reference TRBV9 and TRBJ2-1, reads DSGVTQTPKHLITATGQRVTLRCSPRSGDLSVYWYQQSLDQGLQFLIQYYNGEERAKGNILERFSAQQFPDLHSELNLSSLELGDSALYFCASSVGSGGAEEQFFGPGTRLTVL.

The chain joins TRBV7-2 to TRBJ1-2; 12 nucleotides agree with TRBD1. CDR3 length: 18 residues. J lost 5 bases, V lost 5 bases, and 15 bases had no gene match. Germline V lookup: CDR1 SGHTA, CDR2 FQGNSA. CDR3 in amino acids: CASSHGTGGIPAAYGYTF. CDR3 nucleotide sequence: TGTGCCAGCAGCCACGGGACAGGGGGCATTCCGGCCGCATATGGCTACACCTTC.

V and J are TRBV2 and TRBJ2-3; TRBD2 is a possible D gene (5 bases). Germline V CDR1 and CDR2: SNHLY, FYNNEI. This CDR3 spans 12 amino acids. V shed 3 bases and J shed 6 bases, with 7 bases lying between them. The CDR3 DNA reads TGTGCCAGCAGTGACGCGGGCGATACGCAGTATTTT. Its protein product is CASSDAGDTQYF.

The V and J genes are TRBV4-1 and TRBJ2-3; 10 positions match TRBD2. Germline CDR1 and CDR2: MGHRA and YSYEKL. Trimming at V came to 7 bases and at J to 5 bases, leaving 9 bases not matched to a gene. The CDR3 has 15 amino acids. CDR3 loop: CASTSSGRDGDTQYF. The DNA of the CDR3 is TGCGCCAGCACCTCCAGCGGGAGGGATGGAGATACGCAGTATTTT.

The chain couples TRBV10-1 to TRBJ2-7; D might be TRBD2 (6 bases). This CDR3 spans 16 amino acids. V lost 2 bases, J lost 2 bases, and 16 bases lay in between. Germline loops: CDR1 WNHNN, CDR2 SYGVQD (reference sequence). CDR3 sequence (DNA): TGCGCCAGCAGTGAGGTCGGGGGACTCCCTACCTACGAGCAGTACTTC. It specifies CASSEVGGLPTYEQYF.

This chain joins TRBV11-2 and TRBJ2-7; TRBD2 is a possible D gene (5 bases). Trimming stripped 1 base from V and 3 bases from J, with 13 bases between. The CDR3 is 15 residues long. CDR1 SGHAT and CDR2 FQNNGV come from the germline V gene. The DNA of the CDR3 is TGTGCCAGCAGCTTAGGGAGGCCCCGGGGCTACGAGCAGTACTTC. It translates to CASSLGRPRGYEQYF.